What follows are 11 T cell receptor beta chains derived from one specimen sequenced in a study of Ad26.COV2.S vaccination and SARS-CoV-2 variants. Here immunoSEQ multiplex PCR was the method, and the copy in TCRdb shows in-frame clones only, minus some. The sample lists about 350,000 clones; roughly nine tenths were seen once. The treatment: approximately 18 received Ad26.COV2.S at low or high dose, single or two shots; about 5 received placebo; per-sample allocation not given. Samples analyzed were those drawn on day 63 after the first vaccine or placebo injection. Sequenced here: peripheral blood, sampled in a trial of Ad26.COV2.S vaccine versus placebo. These receptors all stem from a person aged 18-60 years who received the Ad26.COV2.S COVID-19 vaccine or a placebo.

The chain carries TRBV5-1 and TRBJ2-1, with 9 positions matching TRBD1. Germline V lookup: CDR1 SGHRS, CDR2 YFSETQ. With 4 bases clipped from V and 4 bases from J, the junction kept 12 bases outside the gene matches. The CDR3 runs 17 residues. CDR3: CASSLLPGTGIYNEQFF. CDR3 DNA: TGCGCCAGCAGCCTGCTTCCCGGGACAGGGATTTACAATGAGCAGTTCTTC.

This chain connects TRBV14 to TRBJ2-7; D remains unclear. In germline, CDR1 is SGHDN, CDR2 FVKESK. The CDR3 has 12 residues. V was trimmed by 1 base and J by 1 base, leaving 2 bases between them. CDR3 in amino acids: CASSQVSYEQYF. The CDR3 DNA follows: TGTGCCAGCAGCCAAGTTTCCTACGAGCAGTACTTC.

This sequence joins TRBV7-9 and TRBJ1-1; 7 positions match TRBD1. After removal of 10 bases from V and 2 bases from J, the junction contained 7 bases not matched to a gene. Germline V gene data show CDR1 as SEHNR and CDR2 as FQNEAQ (reference sequence). The CDR3 totals 13 residues. The CDR3 protein is CATMTGTNTEAFF. CDR3 coding DNA: TGTGCCACCATGACAGGGACAAACACTGAAGCTTTCTTT.

The V call is TRBV9, the J call TRBJ2-5; 7 bases agree with TRBD1. Germline V gives CDR1 SGDLS, CDR2 YYNGEE. CDR3 length: 14 amino acids. With V trimmed by 4 bases and J by 3 bases, 6 bases remained unmatched. This CDR3 is CASSRTGRKETQYF. Written as DNA, the CDR3 is TGTGCCAGCAGCCGGACAGGTCGGAAAGAGACCCAGTACTTC.

V gene TRBV19 combines with J gene TRBJ2-5; D is unclear. Germline V gives CDR1 LNHDA, CDR2 SQIVND (reference sequence). The CDR3 consists of 17 residues. The germline V and J ends were trimmed by 5 bases and 5 bases, with 24 bases remaining between them. The CDR3 region has the DNA TGTGCCAGTAGTTTCCTCGGCATAGGAGAGAAAGACGAGACCCAGTACTTC. Translating gives CASSFLGIGEKDETQYF. Variable domain in full (rest from reference TRBV19 and TRBJ2-5): DGGITQSPKYLFRKEGQNVTLSCEQNLNHDAMYWYRQDPGQGLRLIYYSQIVNDFQKGDIAEGYSVSREKKESFPLTVTSAQKNPTAFYLCASSFLGIGEKDETQYFGPGTRLLVL.

The CDR3 DNA sequence: TGTGCCAGCAGCGGACAGGGGAACACTGAAGCTTTCTTT. Its translation is CASSGQGNTEAFF. This chain uses TRBV5-4 with TRBJ1-1, with TRBD1 identical over 8 bases. V lost 4 bases and J lost 1; bases outside the gene matches: 0. The CDR3 is made up of 13 amino acids. Germline assignment: CDR1 SGHNT and CDR2 YYREEE (reference sequence).

In this sample, this clone turned up once. This chain connects TRBV2 to TRBJ2-7, with 10 positions matching TRBD1. This CDR3 region has 14 residues. Germline lookup yields CDR1 SNHLY and CDR2 FYNNEI. V shed 8 bases and J 9 bases; nucleotides not matched to a gene: 13. Here the CDR3 reads CASDGRDRGEGQYF. CDR3 bases: TGTGCCAGCGATGGTCGGGACAGGGGCGAGGGGCAGTACTTC.

The DNA of the CDR3 is TGTGCCAGCAGCGTAGAGAGGAACACTGAAGCTTTCTTT. It codes for CASSVERNTEAFF. The chain recombines TRBV9 with TRBJ1-1; no definite D call. Between the trimmed V and J ends, which lost 0 bases and 1 base, there was a span of 4 bases. Per the germline V gene, CDR1 is SGDLS and CDR2 is YYNGEE. The CDR3 is made up of 13 amino acids.

To note about this clone: One end of the junction is discordant with germline, which a read error may explain. This sequence joins TRBV24-1 and TRBJ2-1, with 13 bases matching TRBD2. The CDR3 loop spans 17 amino acids. Germline lookup yields CDR1 KGHDR and CDR2 SFDVKD. The CDR3 bases are TGTGCCATCAGTGATTCGACTAGCGGGAGGCAATACAATGAGCAGTTCTTC. It translates to CAISDSTSGRQYNEQFF.

This clone was counted a single time. The chain links TRBV5-4 to TRBJ2-3; D not certain. V was trimmed by 0 bases and J by 0 bases, leaving 8 bases between them. Germline CDR1 reads SGHNT; CDR2 reads YYREEE (reference sequence). The CDR3 is made up of 15 amino acids. The CDR3 region has the DNA TGTGCCAGCAGCTTGGGGGCCGGGAGCACAGATACGCAGTATTTT. Translated: CASSLGAGSTDTQYF.

The chain combines TRBV27 with TRBJ2-3; maybe TRBD2 (6 bases). The CDR3 loop spans 17 amino acids. Between the trimmed V and J ends, which lost 1 base and 0 bases, there was a span of 14 bases. The germline CDR1 and CDR2 sequences are MNHEY and SMNVEV (reference sequence). The CDR3: CASSLLLATSSTDTQYF. In nucleotides, the CDR3 is TGTGCCAGCAGTTTATTACTAGCCACCTCAAGCACAGATACGCAGTATTTT.